This T cell receptor beta chain was sequenced for a study of OX40 agonist ivuxolimab in advanced cancers. The assay was immunoSEQ multiplex PCR, and TCRdb's table has in-frame clones only and misses some. The sample has about 25,000 clones, about 80% seen once. The CDR3 consists of 15 residues. The V and J ends lost 0 bases and 4 bases respectively, with 13 bases between them. The germline V gene encodes CDR1 GTSNPN and CDR2 SVGIG (reference sequence). The receptor was isolated from an adult with an advanced solid tumor such as melanoma, head and neck, liver or kidney cancer. Sequencing used CD4+ or CD8+ T cells sorted from blood, obtained in a trial of the OX40 agonist ivuxolimab. This sequence joins TRBV30 and TRBJ2-1, with D tentatively TRBD2 (7 bases). CDR3 coding DNA: TGTGCCTGGAGTGTAGTGGCGGGGGCATACAATGAGCAGTTCTTC. It translates to CAWSVVAGAYNEQFF. The full variable domain, with the rest looked up from reference TRBV30 and TRBJ2-1, is SQTIHQWPATLVQPVGSPLSLECTVEGTSNPNLYWYRQAAGRGLQLLFYSVGIGQISSEVPQNLSASRPQDRQFILSSKKLLLSDSGFYLCAWSVVAGAYNEQFFGPGTRLTVL.